This T cell receptor beta chain derives from a study of shared clonotypes between healthy human individuals. Study overall: Aged between 18 and 49, the donors were a couple of women and three men. Findings of the study overall: Richness estimates generally favored naive over memory subsets. Clonotype sharing among donors was thought likely to change with sequencing depth.

Healthy and HIV-negative, the adult donors had no recent acute infections or vaccinations. This clone appeared a few times. Its antigen remains unidentified. Unmatched junction bases numbered 4, after V lost 5 bases and J lost 4 bases. CDR1 is MGHDK, CDR2 SYGVNS, per germline. This CDR3 contains 13 residues. Here immunoSEQ multiplex PCR was the method, and the copy in TCRdb shows in-frame clones only, minus some. The sample consists of over a million clones, around 95% of them appearing once. The sample taken for sequencing was naive CD4+ T cells sorted from blood. The subset here: CD45RA+ positively selected. This TCR was recovered from a young man in good health. The chain links TRBV25-1 to TRBJ1-2; 7 bases agree with TRBD1. The CDR3, as DNA: TGTGCCAGCAGTCCCGACAGGGTCTATGGCTACACCTTC. Protein: CASSPDRVYGYTF.